Presented here are 28 T cell receptor beta chains from one specimen sequenced in a study of cytomegalovirus exposure and HLA in healthy donors. The PCR used 60 Vbeta and 13 Jbeta primers. Repertoires were generated with immunoSEQ multiplex PCR, while TCRdb's copy carries only in-frame clones and drops some. Of around 280,000 clones listed, 70% to 90% are singletons. The sample comprised PBMCs. These receptors originate from a woman between 18 and 29 years old in good health and CMV-seronegative.

The chain joins TRBV5-6 to TRBJ1-5; the D gene is possibly TRBD1 (6 bases). The V gene lost 4 bases and the J gene lost 6 bases, with 11 bases spanning the gap. The CDR3 sequence is 13 residues long. Germline CDR1 SGHDT, CDR2 YYEEEE. DNA of the CDR3: TGTGCCAGCAGCGTACAACAGGGTCAGCCCCAGCATTTT. Its translation is CASSVQQGQPQHF.

The rearrangement joins TRBV19 to TRBJ1-3, with D unresolved. Trimming pared 6 bases from V and 2 bases from J, leaving 11 bases between. Germline V gene lookup returns CDR1 LNHDA and CDR2 SQIVND (reference sequence). The CDR3 extends over 14 amino acids. Written as DNA, the CDR3 is TGTGCCAGTAGCCCCGACGGGGCTGGAAACACCATATATTTT. Amino acid sequence: CASSPDGAGNTIYF.

CDR3 loop: CASSPARTGNEQFF. CDR3 bases: TGTGCCAGCTCACCTGCCAGGACAGGCAATGAGCAGTTCTTC. The rearrangement joins TRBV18 to TRBJ2-1, with 7 bases identical to TRBD1. This CDR3 spans 14 amino acids. The V gene's germline CDR1 is KGHSH and CDR2 LQKENI. The V and J ends lost 3 bases and 6 bases, in that order; junction bases with no gene match: 5.

This clone was found once. The rearrangement links TRBV9 to TRBJ1-1, with a weak D call TRBD1 (6 bases). V was clipped by 0 bases and J by 1 base, with 13 bases between them. The length of the CDR3 is 16 residues. Germline CDR1 is SGDLS and CDR2 is YYNGEE. The DNA for the CDR3 is TGTGCCAGCAGCGTAGCTACAGGGCCGACGAACACTGAAGCTTTCTTT. Protein product: CASSVATGPTNTEAFF.

The rearrangement joins TRBV19 to TRBJ1-1, with D uncertain. The CDR3 contains 16 residues. Germline CDR1 reads LNHDA; CDR2 reads SQIVND (reference sequence). V lost 0 bases and J 4 bases, leaving 15 bases between the germline ends. The CDR3, as DNA: TGTGCCAGTAGTATAGATCTCCGAGGGTTGGGCACTGAAGCTTTCTTT. This gives the protein CASSIDLRGLGTEAFF.

This clone is a singleton in its sample. The gene calls are TRBV23-1 and TRBJ2-1; 8 bases are a match to TRBD1. TRBV23-1 falls under the ORF class, with uncertain function. There are 18 residues in the CDR3. V was clipped by 3 bases and J by 0 bases; unmatched bases: 10. CDR3 amino acids: CASSQEAGGPSSYNEQFF. The CDR3, as DNA: TGCGCCAGCAGTCAGGAGGCAGGGGGCCCGAGCTCCTACAATGAGCAGTTCTTC.

The sample holds a few counts of this clone. At one of its ends the junction is not consistent with the germline gene, which may arise from a read error. The gene calls are TRBV2 and TRBJ1-1, with 7 bases aligning to TRBD1. This CDR3 region has 10 residues. In germline, CDR1 is SNHLY, CDR2 FYNNEI. The CDR3 region is CASRETGIIF. CDR3 coding DNA: TGTGCCAGCAGGGAGACAGGGATTATCTTT. Filled out from reference TRBV2 and TRBJ1-1, the complete variable domain reads EPEVTQTPSHQVTQMGQEVILRCVPISNHLYFYWYRQILGQKVEFLVSFYNNEISEKSEIFDDQFSVERPDGSNFTLKIRSTKLEDSAMYFCASRETGIIFGQGTRLTVV.

The chain links TRBV30 to TRBJ2-2; 8 nucleotides line up with TRBD2. The CDR3 sequence is 16 residues long. In germline, CDR1 is GTSNPN, CDR2 SVGIG (reference sequence). The V and J ends lost 0 bases and 1 base, in that order; junction bases with no gene match: 4. CDR3 coding DNA: TGTGCCTGGAGTGTAATCGGGACTAGGAACACCGGGGAGCTGTTTTTT. This gives the protein CAWSVIGTRNTGELFF.

The chain uses TRBV7-6 and TRBJ1-2, with 7 bases identical to TRBD1. Germline CDR1 reads SGHVS; CDR2 reads FNYEAQ. Germline trimming cut 3 bases from V and 8 bases from J; bases unmatched to any gene: 6. CDR3 length equals 13 residues. The CDR3, as DNA: TGTGCCAGCAGCTTCGAGGGGGCTCGGGGCTACACCTTC. Its protein is CASSFEGARGYTF.

This chain uses TRBV6-5 with TRBJ2-1; TRBD1 matches 8 bases. Per the germline V gene, CDR1 is MNHEY and CDR2 is SVGAGI. The CDR3 is made up of 11 amino acids. V lost 5 bases, J lost 13 bases, and 4 bases stayed unmatched. CDR3 amino acids: CASSVGQVQFF. As DNA, the CDR3 is TGTGCCAGCAGTGTGGGACAGGTTCAGTTCTTC.

The chain carries TRBV25-1 and TRBJ1-6; no definite D call. CDR3 length: 10 residues. Germline values: CDR1 MGHDK, CDR2 SYGVNS. Deletions cut 6 bases from V and 14 bases from J, with 8 bases between. The CDR3 DNA reads as TGTGCCAGCAGCCATCGGGCCCTCCACTTT. This sequence encodes CASSHRALHF.

The chain couples TRBV28 to TRBJ1-1; D is perhaps TRBD1 (5 bases). The CDR3 is 14 amino acids. The germline V gene encodes CDR1 MDHEN and CDR2 SYDVKM. Trimming left V 5 bases short and J 3 bases short, with 13 bases between. CDR3 in amino acids: CASSLGGPYTEAFF. DNA for the CDR3: TGTGCCAGCAGTCTGGGGGGACCCTACACTGAAGCTTTCTTT.

The chain carries TRBV27 and TRBJ2-1; D is possibly TRBD2 (5 bases). The CDR3 consists of 15 residues. The germline V gene encodes CDR1 MNHEY and CDR2 SMNVEV (reference sequence). V gave up 5 bases and J gave up 0 bases, with 11 bases separating them. CDR3 region: CASSPRGTSYNEQFF. DNA of the CDR3: TGTGCCAGCAGTCCTCGGGGAACCTCCTACAATGAGCAGTTCTTC.

A note on this clone: Given the absence of the conserved phenylalanine or tryptophan at the CDR3 end, a read error is likely. It is unclear where the CDR3 begins or ends on the DNA, so no DNA is shown, and the CDR3 is as TCRdb lists it. The genes are TRBV20-1 and TRBJ2-7; the table names TRBD1, a call not compared with the DNA. Germline loops: CDR1 DFQATT, CDR2 SNEGSKA (reference sequence). A total of 11 residues make up the CDR3, ends included. The CDR3 loop reads CSARDRNRHPL.

This sequence joins TRBV19 and TRBJ2-7; TRBD1 agrees at 9 bases. The germline CDR1 and CDR2 sequences are LNHDA and SQIVND (reference sequence). The CDR3 contains 14 residues. Unmatched junction bases numbered 4, after V lost 5 bases and J lost 2 bases. The CDR3 reads CASSSTGGTYEQYF. The CDR3 DNA sequence: TGTGCCAGTAGTTCGACAGGGGGGACCTACGAGCAGTACTTC.

The genes are TRBV4-2 and TRBJ2-6; no clear D. The germline gives CDR1 LGHNA, CDR2 YNFKEQ. The germline V and J ends were trimmed by 1 base and 2 bases, with 9 bases remaining between them. The CDR3 is made up of 16 amino acids. The CDR3 sequence is CASSQVSQAGANVLTF. CDR3 coding DNA: TGTGCCAGCAGCCAAGTATCCCAGGCTGGGGCCAACGTCCTGACTTTC.

The J gene is TRBJ1-5, the V gene TRBV2; D remains ambiguous. The CDR3 contains 14 residues. Deletions cut 2 bases from V and 4 bases from J, with 9 bases between. Germline V gene data show CDR1 as SNHLY and CDR2 as FYNNEI. The DNA for the CDR3 is TGTGCCAGCAGTGAATGGCAGGTTAATCAGCCCCAGCATTTT. It encodes CASSEWQVNQPQHF.

The chain links TRBV7-9 to TRBJ2-1; 8 bases line up with TRBD2. The CDR3 covers 16 residues. Germline V CDR1 and CDR2: SEHNR, FQNEAQ (reference sequence). Trimming took 7 bases from V and 3 from J; bases not matched to a gene: 11. The CDR3 here is CASTRRAGDLYNEQFF. The CDR3 DNA is TGTGCCAGCACTAGACGAGCGGGGGACCTCTACAATGAGCAGTTCTTC.

The CDR3 reads CASSSTGERNQPQHF. DNA of the CDR3: TGTGCCAGCAGCTCTACAGGGGAACGCAATCAGCCCCAGCATTTT. This chain connects TRBV13 to TRBJ1-5, with TRBD1 matching 7 bases. The V gene's germline CDR1 is PRHDT and CDR2 FYEKMQ (reference sequence). V lost 4 bases, J lost 2 bases, and 5 bases stayed unmatched. This CDR3 region has 15 residues.

This clone came up once. The chain is built from TRBV2 and TRBJ1-5, with a tentative D call TRBD1 (5 bases). This CDR3 is 16 amino acids long. Germline CDR1 is SNHLY and CDR2 is FYNNEI. Trimming left V 5 bases short and J 1 base short, with 15 bases between. The CDR3 loop reads CASSPQGFRSNQPQHF. The CDR3 DNA follows: TGTGCCAGCAGTCCTCAGGGTTTTAGAAGCAATCAGCCCCAGCATTTT.

This chain uses TRBV27 with TRBJ2-5; 7 bases match TRBD1. The DNA end is more similar to TRBJ2-7, so the J call may be wrong. CDR1 MNHEY and CDR2 SMNVEV come from the germline V gene (reference sequence). CDR3 length: 14 residues. The CDR3 loop is CASSLRTGAYEQYF. CDR3 DNA sequence: TGTGCCAGCAGTCTCCGGACAGGAGCCTACGAGCAGTACTTC.

V gene TRBV5-1 combines with J gene TRBJ2-6; possibly TRBD1 for D (5 bases). The CDR3 runs 17 residues. Trimming cost V 4 bases and J 1 base, with 15 bases left between them. CDR1 is SGHRS, CDR2 YFSETQ, per germline. The CDR3 protein is CASSSRVSASGANVLTF. DNA for the CDR3: TGCGCCAGCAGCAGCAGGGTTTCCGCATCTGGGGCCAACGTCCTGACTTTC. The full variable domain, in which reference TRBV5-1 and TRBJ2-6 provide the parts outside the CDR3, is KAGVTQTPRYLIKTRGQQVTLSCSPISGHRSVSWYQQTPGQGLQFLFEYFSETQRNKGNFPGRFSGRQFSNSRSEMNVSTLELGDSALYLCASSSRVSASGANVLTFGAGSRLTVL.

The V gene is TRBV19, the J gene TRBJ2-3; the D gene is possibly TRBD2 (6 bases). This CDR3 is built from 15 residues. CDR1 is LNHDA, CDR2 SQIVND, per germline (reference sequence). V was trimmed by 5 bases and J by 3 bases, leaving 15 bases between them. The CDR3 sequence: CASSEAGWGTDTQYF. DNA of the CDR3: TGTGCCAGTAGTGAGGCGGGGTGGGGGACAGATACGCAGTATTTT.

V is TRBV18 and J is TRBJ2-3, with TRBD2 matching over 7 bases. J gave up 1 base and V 6 bases, and 16 bases lay outside the gene matches. The CDR3 has 18 amino acids. From germline, CDR1 is KGHSH and CDR2 LQKENI. The CDR3 here is CASSPAWEGEVGTDTQYF. DNA of the CDR3: TGTGCCAGCTCCCCCGCTTGGGAGGGAGAGGTGGGCACAGATACGCAGTATTTT.

The gene calls are TRBV6-5 and TRBJ1-1, with D possibly matching TRBD1 (6 bases). Trimming pared 10 bases from V and 1 base from J, leaving 16 bases between. The length of the CDR3 is 14 residues. Germline V gene data show CDR1 as MNHEY and CDR2 as SVGAGI. The CDR3 DNA is TGTGCCATCGGGAGGGGGGCCGCGAACACTGAAGCTTTCTTT. Its protein product is CAIGRGAANTEAFF.

The chain combines TRBV4-1 with TRBJ2-7; 7 bases match TRBD1. The CDR3 contains 14 residues. V was clipped by 1 base and J by 6 bases; unmatched bases: 6. Germline CDR1 reads MGHRA; CDR2 reads YSYEKL. The CDR3 protein is CASSQVLQGLEQYF. CDR3 DNA sequence: TGCGCCAGCAGCCAAGTCCTACAGGGGCTCGAGCAGTACTTC.

The genes are TRBV29-1 and TRBJ1-2; 7 bases are shared with TRBD1. Germline CDR1 reads SQVTM; CDR2 reads ANQGSEA. There are 12 residues in the CDR3. The CDR3 loop is CTFVRGILGYTF. CDR3 in DNA: TGCACCTTTGTCAGGGGGATTCTAGGCTACACCTTC.

This chain uses TRBV4-2 with TRBJ1-2; tentative D call: TRBD1 (6 bases). CDR1 and CDR2 (germline): LGHNA, YNFKEQ. The CDR3 is 14 amino acids. V lost 3 bases, J lost 9 bases, and 17 bases lay in between. The CDR3 nucleotides are TGTGCCAGCAGCCAGGAAGTTAGGGGGATTCGCTACACCTTC. It encodes CASSQEVRGIRYTF.